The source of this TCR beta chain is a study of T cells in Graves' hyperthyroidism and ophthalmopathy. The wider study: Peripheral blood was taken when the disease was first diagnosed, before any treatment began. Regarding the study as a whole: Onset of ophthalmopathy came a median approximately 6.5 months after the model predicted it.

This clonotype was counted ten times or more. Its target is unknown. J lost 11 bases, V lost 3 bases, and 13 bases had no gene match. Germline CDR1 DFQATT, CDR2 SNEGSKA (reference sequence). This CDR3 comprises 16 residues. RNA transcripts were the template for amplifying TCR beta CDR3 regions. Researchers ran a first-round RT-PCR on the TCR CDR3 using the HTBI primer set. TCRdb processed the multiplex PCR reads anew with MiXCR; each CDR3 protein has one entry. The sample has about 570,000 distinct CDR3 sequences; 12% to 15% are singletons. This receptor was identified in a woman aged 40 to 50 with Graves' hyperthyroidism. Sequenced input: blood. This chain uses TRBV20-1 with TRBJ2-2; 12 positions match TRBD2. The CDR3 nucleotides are TGCAGTGCTAGCCGAGTAACTAGCGGGAGGACGTTCGAGCTGTTTTTT. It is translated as CSASRVTSGRTFELFF.